This T cell receptor (beta chain) was recovered during a study of OX40 agonist ivuxolimab in advanced cancers. Study as a whole: In three patients, partial responses were observed, one with hepatocellular carcinoma and two with cutaneous melanoma. Study-wide findings and caveats: In general, CD8+ T cells held more expanded clones than CD4+ did, on average.

CDR3 length: 12 residues. CDR1 is MNHEY and CDR2 is SMNVEV in the germline V gene (reference sequence). V was trimmed by 6 bases and J by 7 bases, leaving 13 bases between them. The assay was immunoSEQ multiplex PCR, and TCRdb's table has in-frame clones only and misses some. The top ten clones hold around 6.3% of a sample with approximately 74,000 clones, 80% to 95% of them seen once. Of note for this clone: No antigen is known for it.

V gene TRBV27 combines with J gene TRBJ2-7; no clear D gene. Here the sequenced sample was CD4+ or CD8+ T cells sorted from blood, taken in a trial of the OX40 agonist ivuxolimab. The receptor was isolated from an adult with an advanced solid tumor such as melanoma, head and neck, liver or kidney cancer. CDR3 residues: CASSFGVGEQYF. CDR3 bases: TGTGCCAGCAGCTTTGGGGTCGGGGAGCAGTACTTC.